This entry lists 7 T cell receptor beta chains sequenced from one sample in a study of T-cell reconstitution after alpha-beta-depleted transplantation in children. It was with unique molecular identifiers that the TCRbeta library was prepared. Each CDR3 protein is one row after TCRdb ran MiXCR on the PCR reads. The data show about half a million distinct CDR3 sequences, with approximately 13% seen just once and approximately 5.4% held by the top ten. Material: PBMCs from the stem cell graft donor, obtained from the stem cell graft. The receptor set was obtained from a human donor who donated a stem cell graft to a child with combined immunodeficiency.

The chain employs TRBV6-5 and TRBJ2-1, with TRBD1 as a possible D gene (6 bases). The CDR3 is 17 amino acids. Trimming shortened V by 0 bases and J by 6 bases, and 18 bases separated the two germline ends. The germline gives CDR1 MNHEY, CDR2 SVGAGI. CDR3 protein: CASSYSMYRVGLNEQFF. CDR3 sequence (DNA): TGTGCCAGCAGTTACTCGATGTACAGGGTCGGTCTCAATGAGCAGTTCTTC.

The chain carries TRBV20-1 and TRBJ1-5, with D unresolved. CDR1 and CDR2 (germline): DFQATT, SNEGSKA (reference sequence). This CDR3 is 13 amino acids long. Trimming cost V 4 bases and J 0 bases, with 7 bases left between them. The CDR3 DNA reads TGCAGTGCTATCGAGAATAGCAATCAGCCCCAGCATTTT. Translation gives CSAIENSNQPQHF.

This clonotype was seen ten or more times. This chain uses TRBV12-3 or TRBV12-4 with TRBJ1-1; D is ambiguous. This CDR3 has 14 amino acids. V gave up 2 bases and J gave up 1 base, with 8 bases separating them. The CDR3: CASSLFGENTEAFF. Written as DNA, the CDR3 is TGTGCCAGCAGTTTATTCGGGGAGAACACTGAAGCTTTCTTT.

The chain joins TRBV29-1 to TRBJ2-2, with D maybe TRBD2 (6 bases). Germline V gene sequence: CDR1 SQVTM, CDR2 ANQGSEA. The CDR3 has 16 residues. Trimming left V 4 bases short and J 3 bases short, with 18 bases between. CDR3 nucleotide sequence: TGCAGCGTTGCTTTGGAGGGCAGAACTTACACCGGGGAGCTGTTTTTT. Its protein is CSVALEGRTYTGELFF.

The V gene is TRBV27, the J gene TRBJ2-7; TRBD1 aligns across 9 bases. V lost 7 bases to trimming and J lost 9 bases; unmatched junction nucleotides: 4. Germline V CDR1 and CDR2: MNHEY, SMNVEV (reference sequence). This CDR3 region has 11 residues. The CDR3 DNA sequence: TGTGCCAGCATCACAGGGGGCAGGCAGTACTTC. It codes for CASITGGRQYF.

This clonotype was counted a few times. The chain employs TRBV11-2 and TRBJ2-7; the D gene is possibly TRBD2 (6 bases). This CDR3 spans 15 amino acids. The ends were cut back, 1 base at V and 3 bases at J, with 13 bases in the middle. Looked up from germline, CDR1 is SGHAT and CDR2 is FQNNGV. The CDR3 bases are TGTGCCAGCAGCTTAGTTCACATGGGGGGCTACGAGCAGTACTTC. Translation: CASSLVHMGGYEQYF.

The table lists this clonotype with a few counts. As DNA, the CDR3 is TGTGCCACCAGCAGCGGGAGGGGCAAAGACGAGCAGTACTTC. Translated: CATSSGRGKDEQYF. V usage is TRBV15 and J usage is TRBJ2-7; 8 bases are shared with TRBD2. The ends lost 3 bases at V and 5 bases at J; junction bases unmatched: 6. Germline lookup yields CDR1 LNHNV and CDR2 YYDKDF (reference sequence). The CDR3 spans 14 residues.